This T cell receptor (beta chain) was documented in a study of identical twins. Study-level points and caveats: The models systematically underestimated how much out-of-frame TCR alpha was shared in monozygotic twins. Memory repertoires showed no such pattern, whereas abundant cord blood beta clonotypes carried fewer insertions.

Template switching introduced a universal primer site, and the cDNA bore unique molecular identifiers. MiXCR was run by TCRdb on the 5' RACE reads, yielding one entry per CDR3 protein. This sample carries approximately 220,000 distinct CDR3 sequences, around 6.9% of them seen once, and the ten largest clones take around 2.1%. Turning to this clonotype: No antigen is known for it.

The sample was also reused in another study, on yellow fever vaccine responses in identical twins. This second study notes: Twins showed a vaccine T cell response that reportedly seemed partly convergent, partly personalized.

The TCR was taken from a woman aged 18-30 years in good health. Sequencing was carried out using memory (CD45RO+) T cells sorted from blood.

The chain's CDR3 is CASSLLVSDTQYF. The CDR3 nucleotides read TGTGCCAGCAGTTTATTGGTCTCAGATACGCAGTATTTT. The V and J genes are TRBV12-3 or TRBV12-4 and TRBJ2-3; unclear D gene. The CDR3 length is 13 residues. Trimming left V 2 bases short and J 4 bases short, with 7 bases between.